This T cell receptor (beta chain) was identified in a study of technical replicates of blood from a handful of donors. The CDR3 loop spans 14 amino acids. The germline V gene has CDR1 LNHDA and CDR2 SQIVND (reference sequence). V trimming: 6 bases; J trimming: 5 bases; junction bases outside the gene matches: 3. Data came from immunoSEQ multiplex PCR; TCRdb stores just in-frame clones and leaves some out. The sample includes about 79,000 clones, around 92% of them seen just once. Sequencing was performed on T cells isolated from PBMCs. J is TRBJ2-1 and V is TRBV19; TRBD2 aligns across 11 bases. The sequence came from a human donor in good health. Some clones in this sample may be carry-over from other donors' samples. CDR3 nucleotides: TGTGCCAGTAGGGGACTAGCGGACCACAATGAGCAGTTCTTC. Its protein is CASRGLADHNEQFF.